In its sample, the clone carrying this T cell receptor (beta chain) was seen many times. Antigen: not known. The V end lost 3 bases, the J end lost 1 base, and 4 bases lay between the germline ends. This CDR3 has 13 amino acids. This entry comes from a study of response to subunit inactivated influenza vaccine. TCRdb reprocessed the RT-PCR reads with MiXCR, giving one entry per CDR3 protein. The table records more than 700,000 distinct CDR3 sequences, 21% of them present only once. Overall study results and limits: Authors suggested few new T cells are recruited by each seasonal influenza vaccination.

V usage is TRBV12-3 or TRBV12-4 and J usage is TRBJ1-5; no clear D. This clonotype originated in a middle-aged man who received an inactivated influenza vaccine. The input for sequencing was PBMCs from blood, taken around 5 days after vaccination. CDR3 DNA: TGTGCCAGCAGTTTTGGGAGCAATCAGCCCCAGCATTTT. It is translated as CASSFGSNQPQHF.